The 17 T cell receptor beta chains listed next were all sequenced from one sample in a study of T-cell memory formation after mild COVID-19. One entry per CDR3 protein results from TCRdb running MiXCR on the 5' RACE reads. The repertoire consists of around 200,000 distinct CDR3 sequences, with approximately 18% occurring once and the leading ten covering roughly 4%. Sequencing was carried out using PBMCs or a T cell subset sorted from them (not recorded which). These receptors were collected from a young man who had mild COVID-19 (a few samples of this study predate the infection). Cell type and time point are not known.

In this sample, this clonotype turned up a few times. The chain couples TRBV6-5 to TRBJ1-2, with 7 bases lining up with TRBD1. The CDR3 runs 14 residues. Unmatched junction bases numbered 8, after V lost 2 bases and J lost 8 bases. CDR1 and CDR2 (germline): MNHEY, SVGAGI. The DNA of the CDR3 is TGTGCCAGCAGTTACCAAAGACAGGGCCGAGGCTACACCTTC. Residues: CASSYQRQGRGYTF.

This clonotype was detected only a few times. The chain carries TRBV7-8 and TRBJ1-4; 7 bases align to TRBD1. J gave up 6 bases and V 4 bases, and 11 bases lay outside the gene matches. Germline CDR1 is SGHVS and CDR2 is FQNEAQ. The CDR3 has 16 amino acids. The CDR3 bases are TGTGCCAGCAGCTCCAACCCTAGGGGGCAGTATGAAAAACTGTTTTTT. It is translated as CASSSNPRGQYEKLFF.

The V and J genes are TRBV7-9 and TRBJ2-4; weak D call: TRBD2 (6 bases). The CDR3 has 17 amino acids. The V end was cut by 2 bases, the J end by 0 bases, with 14 bases between. CDR1 is SEHNR and CDR2 is FQNEAQ in the germline V gene (reference sequence). The CDR3 reads CASSLLGGALAKNIQYF. The CDR3, as DNA: TGTGCCAGCAGCTTACTGGGGGGAGCCTTAGCCAAAAACATTCAGTACTTC.

This clonotype was counted between two and nine times. This rearrangement joins TRBV4-1 to TRBJ1-5; maybe TRBD1 (6 bases). CDR3 length: 15 residues. Germline CDR1 and CDR2: MGHRA and YSYEKL. Trimming removed 1 base at V and 6 bases at J, with 13 bases between. DNA for the CDR3: TGCGCCAGCAGCCAAGGTCCCGGGGGCCGTCAGCCCCAGCATTTT. It codes for CASSQGPGGRQPQHF.

This clonotype was observed a few times. This chain joins TRBV11-2 and TRBJ1-2; D is perhaps TRBD1 (6 bases). V dropped 5 bases and J dropped 7 bases, with 17 bases sitting between them. This CDR3 comprises 14 residues. Germline-derived CDR1 and CDR2 are SGHAT and FQNNGV. CDR3 residues: CASSPTQAGVGYTF. In nucleotides, the CDR3 is TGTGCCAGCAGCCCTACACAAGCAGGGGTTGGCTACACCTTC.

This clonotype has only a few counts. DNA for the CDR3: TGTGCCAGCAGACGACAGGGGGCTTTGGTCACTGAAGCTTTCTTT. It specifies CASRRQGALVTEAFF. The chain employs TRBV6-5 and TRBJ1-1, with 10 bases aligning to TRBD1. V shed 6 bases, J shed 4 bases, and the junction held 8 bases outside the gene matches. The CDR3 loop spans 15 amino acids. In germline, CDR1 is MNHEY, CDR2 SVGAGI.

Only a few counts were recorded for this clonotype. The chain employs TRBV7-6 and TRBJ2-2; 8 bases align to TRBD2. V was clipped by 1 base and J by 4 bases; unmatched bases: 2. Germline values: CDR1 SGHVS, CDR2 FNYEAQ. The CDR3 contains 15 residues. The CDR3 sequence: CASSLGAGVTGELFF. CDR3 DNA sequence: TGTGCCAGCAGCTTAGGAGCGGGGGTCACCGGGGAGCTGTTTTTT.

This clonotype is a singleton in its sample. The chain carries TRBV6-5 and TRBJ1-2; D might be TRBD1 (5 bases). This CDR3 region has 12 residues. Trimming removed 7 bases at V and 1 base at J, with 7 bases between. Germline values: CDR1 MNHEY, CDR2 SVGAGI. This CDR3 reads CASKGFNYGYTF. Here the CDR3 DNA reads TGTGCCAGCAAGGGGTTTAACTATGGCTACACCTTC.

Only a few counts were recorded for this clonotype. This chain uses TRBV3-1 with TRBJ2-2; D gene uncertain. V was trimmed by 1 base and J by 0 bases, leaving 9 bases between them. Germline values: CDR1 LGHDT, CDR2 YNNKEL (reference sequence). CDR3 length: 16 amino acids. The CDR3 loop is CASSQAWQTNTGELFF. CDR3 bases: TGTGCCAGCAGCCAAGCCTGGCAGACGAACACCGGGGAGCTGTTTTTT.

There are a few counts of this clonotype. The rearrangement joins TRBV7-9 to TRBJ2-5; 7 nucleotides line up with TRBD2. CDR1 and CDR2 from the germline V gene are SEHNR and FQNEAQ (reference sequence). This CDR3 is 16 amino acids long. With V trimmed by 4 bases and J by 1 base, 9 bases remained unmatched. This CDR3 reads CASSSRLAVSQETQYF. The CDR3 DNA reads as TGTGCCAGCAGCTCCCGACTAGCCGTCTCCCAAGAGACCCAGTACTTC. The full variable domain, rest sourced from reference TRBV7-9 and TRBJ2-5, is DTGVSQNPRHKITKRGQNVTFRCDPISEHNRLYWYRQTLGQGPEFLTYFQNEAQLEKSRLLSDRFSAERPKGSFSTLEIQRTEQGDSAMYLCASSSRLAVSQETQYFGPGTRLLVL.

V and J are TRBV20-1 and TRBJ1-1; a possible D gene is TRBD1 (6 bases). The CDR3 totals 12 residues. Germline assignment: CDR1 DFQATT and CDR2 SNEGSKA (reference sequence). Trimming took 4 bases from V and 1 from J, leaving 7 bases between them. In DNA, the CDR3 is TGCAGTGCTAAGACAGGGAACACTGAAGCTTTCTTT. Translation gives CSAKTGNTEAFF.

This clonotype appeared a few times. V gene TRBV5-1 combines with J gene TRBJ2-3; D remains ambiguous. CDR1 is SGHRS, CDR2 YFSETQ, per germline. V was clipped by 4 bases and J by 6 bases, with 12 bases between them. This CDR3 region has 13 residues. DNA of the CDR3: TGCGCCAGCAGCGGAAACCCACCGGATACGCAGTATTTT. This translates into CASSGNPPDTQYF.

This clonotype came up a few times. This chain joins TRBV29-1 and TRBJ2-3; D is perhaps TRBD2 (5 bases). The ends were cut back, 5 bases at V and 1 base at J, with 10 bases in the middle. This CDR3 spans 13 amino acids. Germline CDR1 reads SQVTM; CDR2 reads ANQGSEA. The DNA of the CDR3 is TGCAGCGTTCGGCGAGCGGGCACAGATACGCAGTATTTT. Amino acid sequence: CSVRRAGTDTQYF.

In this sample, this clonotype turned up a few times. The chain carries TRBV5-1 and TRBJ2-3; D call uncertain. The CDR3 consists of 15 residues. The V gene lost 2 bases and the J gene lost 1 base, with 11 bases spanning the gap. CDR1 and CDR2 (germline): SGHRS, YFSETQ. CDR3 nucleotide sequence: TGCGCCAGCAGCTTTCGCTTACCCCGCACAGATACGCAGTATTTT. This encodes CASSFRLPRTDTQYF.

The chain is built from TRBV19 and TRBJ1-5, with D unclear. CDR3 size: 19 residues. Germline CDR1 and CDR2: LNHDA and SQIVND (reference sequence). The ends were cut back, 3 bases at V and 0 bases at J, with 21 bases in the middle. The CDR3 DNA sequence: TGTGCCAGTAGTATTCGTGCCATTGCCAGCGTCCTTAGCAATCAGCCCCAGCATTTT. This gives the protein CASSIRAIASVLSNQPQHF.

In this sample, this clonotype turned up a few times. The rearrangement uses TRBV10-3 and TRBJ2-2; 10 nucleotides align to TRBD1. The CDR3 is 16 amino acids. Trimming took 6 bases from V and 7 from J; bases not matched to a gene: 11. Germline loops: CDR1 ENHRY, CDR2 SYGVKD. In DNA, the CDR3 is TGTGCCATCAGGGGGCGAAGGACAGGGGGTGACGGGGAGCTGTTTTTT. It yields the protein CAIRGRRTGGDGELFF.

The chain uses TRBV28 and TRBJ1-1; 7 nucleotides line up with TRBD1. V lost 6 bases and J lost 5; bases outside the gene matches: 9. Germline V gene data show CDR1 as MDHEN and CDR2 as SYDVKM. This CDR3 comprises 14 residues. CDR3: CASSPGQVRTEAFF. The CDR3 DNA reads as TGTGCCAGCAGCCCAGGACAGGTGAGGACTGAAGCTTTCTTT.